The sequence of this T cell receptor beta chain was determined in a study of somatic mutations in cytotoxic T cells in rheumatoid arthritis. Study background: The flow sorting of some V beta antibody-stained T-cell populations reached nearly 100% purity, and the sorted populations included V beta1+ cells sequenced for TCRB.

CD4+ and CD8+ cells were isolated by positive magnetic bead selection, with purity checked by flow cytometry. Deletions cut 4 bases from V and 5 bases from J, with 18 bases between. CDR1 SGDLS and CDR2 YYNGEE come from the germline V gene. The CDR3 covers 16 residues. On this clone: Its antigen is not known.

Libraries were prepared by immunoSEQ multiplex PCR; TCRdb keeps only in-frame clonotypes and omits some of them. The profile shows some 25,000 clones, roughly 82% of them singletons. Regarding the study as a whole: Some patients, about an eighth of the 65, had a largest CD8+ clone that exceeded 20% of CD8+ cells. Slight TRBV07 underrepresentation in rheumatoid arthritis patients went unadjusted for multiple comparisons.

Sequenced input: CD8+ T cells sorted from blood. This clonotype was obtained from a man in his fifties in good health. The V gene is TRBV9, the J gene TRBJ2-2, with a possible D match to TRBD2 (7 bases). CDR3 sequence (DNA): TGTGCCAGCAGCAGTGGGGGGGCCGGGGGAACCGGGGAGCTGTTTTTT. Translating it yields CASSSGGAGGTGELFF.